The 16 T cell receptor beta chains below all came from one sample that was sequenced in a study of shared clonotypes between healthy human individuals. CD8 cells regarded as naive lacked CD45RO, were positively chosen for CCR7, and omitted terminally differentiated effector memory CD45RA+ cells. The data were produced by immunoSEQ multiplex PCR, yet TCRdb's version contains in-frame clones alone and is incomplete. The data show around 1,900,000 clones, about 94% seen once. Input material: naive CD8+ T cells from PBMCs. These receptors were taken from a man younger than 35 in good health. Some clones in this sample may be carry-over from other donors' samples.

DNA of the CDR3: TGTGCCAGCAGTTCGACTAGCGGGAGAGTCGATGAGCAGTTCTTC. Protein: CASSSTSGRVDEQFF. This rearrangement joins TRBV27 to TRBJ2-1, with TRBD2 matching 12 bases. Germline trimming cut 4 bases from V and 8 bases from J; bases unmatched to any gene: 6. CDR1 and CDR2 (germline): MNHEY, SMNVEV (reference sequence). This CDR3 has 15 amino acids.

The J gene is TRBJ2-7, the V gene TRBV9, with 7 bases aligning to TRBD2. After removal of 4 bases from V and 3 bases from J, the junction contained 7 bases not matched to a gene. Per the germline V gene, CDR1 is SGDLS and CDR2 is YYNGEE. CDR3 size: 14 residues. This CDR3 reads CASSSGGSIYEQYF. CDR3 in DNA: TGTGCCAGCAGCTCCGGGGGGAGTATCTACGAGCAGTACTTC.

The table lists this clone with a count of one. The genes are TRBV15 and TRBJ2-2; D call uncertain. The germline V gene has CDR1 LNHNV and CDR2 YYDKDF (reference sequence). V gave up 7 bases and J gave up 5 bases, with 11 bases separating them. This CDR3 spans 13 amino acids. CDR3 amino acids: CATTDSRTGELFF. The CDR3 DNA sequence: TGTGCCACCACCGATTCTAGGACCGGGGAGCTGTTTTTT.

V and J are TRBV27 and TRBJ1-5, with TRBD1 identical over 8 bases. The CDR3 extends over 14 amino acids. CDR1 and CDR2 from the germline V gene are MNHEY and SMNVEV (reference sequence). J gave up 4 bases and V 4 bases, and 3 bases lay outside the gene matches. The CDR3 spells CASSYQGANQPQHF. The CDR3 DNA sequence: TGTGCCAGCAGTTATCAGGGGGCTAATCAGCCCCAGCATTTT.

The chain links TRBV9 to TRBJ1-2, with 9 bases aligning to TRBD1. CDR1 SGDLS and CDR2 YYNGEE come from the germline V gene. This CDR3 has 14 residues. J was trimmed by 3 bases and V by 3 bases; bases with no gene match: 3. This CDR3 is CASSAWDRDYGYTF. The CDR3 DNA is TGTGCCAGCAGCGCCTGGGACAGGGACTATGGCTACACCTTC.

The J gene is TRBJ2-2, the V gene TRBV10-2; TRBD2 matches at 10 bases. The V gene end was trimmed by 6 bases and the J gene end by 9 bases; junction bases not matched to a gene: 13. The CDR3 is 16 amino acids. The germline gives CDR1 WSHSY, CDR2 SAAADI. CDR3 DNA: TGCGCCAGCAGGACACCGGGACTAGCGTCGTCTTGGGAGCTGTTTTTT. Residues: CASRTPGLASSWELFF.

V usage is TRBV5-6 and J usage is TRBJ2-5; weak D call: TRBD2 (6 bases). The CDR3 is 16 amino acids. Trimming removed 0 bases from V and 5 bases from J, with 17 bases in between. The germline V gene has CDR1 SGHDT and CDR2 YYEEEE. The CDR3 here is CASSLALEGLGETQYF. For the CDR3, the DNA is TGTGCCAGCAGCTTGGCATTGGAGGGTCTTGGGGAGACCCAGTACTTC.

This clone appeared a single time. CDR3 in DNA: TGCAGTGTAAATGGGGTCAGCGGCTACACCTTC. Translating it yields CSVNGVSGYTF. V is TRBV20-1 and J is TRBJ1-2; D ambiguous. There are 11 residues in the CDR3. Trimming cost V 7 bases and J 8 bases, with 14 bases left between them. Germline loops: CDR1 DFQATT, CDR2 SNEGSKA (reference sequence).

The chain carries TRBV5-8 and TRBJ2-3; the D gene is possibly TRBD2 (6 bases). Trimming pared 6 bases from V and 2 bases from J, leaving 16 bases between. The CDR3 consists of 15 residues. In germline, CDR1 is SGHTS, CDR2 YDEGEE. The CDR3 nucleotides read TGTGCCAGCAAGTGGGGGTGGCGGGACACAGATACGCAGTATTTT. Translation: CASKWGWRDTDTQYF.

The chain couples TRBV4-3 to TRBJ2-2, with D possibly matching TRBD2 (7 bases). Germline lookup yields CDR1 LGHNA and CDR2 YSLEER. CDR3 size: 17 residues. V was pared by 0 bases and J by 5 bases, with 16 bases between. The CDR3 loop is CASSQDVVGGGTGELFF. CDR3 bases: TGCGCCAGCAGCCAAGACGTTGTGGGAGGGGGGACCGGGGAGCTGTTTTTT.

The table lists this clone with a count of one. This sequence joins TRBV28 and TRBJ2-7, with 10 bases fitting TRBD2. The germline V gene encodes CDR1 MDHEN and CDR2 SYDVKM. The CDR3 covers 15 residues. The junction had 12 bases not matched to a gene; V was cut back by 8 bases and J by 5 bases. The CDR3 reads CASQQWSGRANEQYF. The CDR3 bases are TGTGCCAGCCAACAATGGAGCGGGAGGGCCAACGAGCAGTACTTC. The whole variable domain, remainder taken from reference TRBV28 and TRBJ2-7, is DVKVTQSSRYLVKRTGEKVFLECVQDMDHENMFWYRQDPGLGLRLIYFSYDVKMKEKGDIPEGYSVSREKKERFSLILESASTNQTSMYLCASQQWSGRANEQYFGPGTRLTVT.

The chain couples TRBV9 to TRBJ2-5, with 12 bases that match TRBD2. Germline CDR1 SGDLS, CDR2 YYNGEE. V lost 4 bases, J lost 8 bases, and 18 bases stayed unmatched. The CDR3 contains 18 residues. DNA for the CDR3: TGTGCCAGCAGCCCCGAACACAAACTAGCGGGAGGAGGGGTCACCCAGTACTTC. This sequence encodes CASSPEHKLAGGGVTQYF.

V and J are TRBV6-5 and TRBJ2-3; TRBD2 aligns across 14 bases. Per germline, CDR1 MNHEY and CDR2 SVGAGI. CDR3 length: 15 residues. The trim removed 6 bases at V and 4 bases at J, leaving 3 bases unmatched. CDR3 DNA sequence: TGTGCCAGCAGCTCGACTAGCGGGAGGGCAGATACGCAGTATTTT. This translates into CASSSTSGRADTQYF.

The chain links TRBV7-9 to TRBJ1-4; tentative D call: TRBD1 (5 bases). This CDR3 comprises 14 residues. Germline lookup yields CDR1 SEHNR and CDR2 FQNEAQ (reference sequence). V was clipped by 2 bases and J by 6 bases, with 10 bases between them. The CDR3 is CASSLRIGDEKLFF. The CDR3 coding sequence is TGTGCCAGCAGCTTAAGGATAGGGGATGAAAAACTGTTTTTT.

This clone showed up just a few times. V usage is TRBV27 and J usage is TRBJ2-7; D is undetermined. The CDR3 has 12 amino acids. Trimming took off 7 bases at V and 7 bases at J, with 14 bases between the two ends. CDR1 is MNHEY and CDR2 is SMNVEV in the germline V gene (reference sequence). CDR3 bases: TGTGCCAGCACTAGTCTTGCAAGGGAGCAGTACTTC. Its translation: CASTSLAREQYF.

The V call is TRBV10-2, the J call TRBJ1-2, with no clear D. The germline gives CDR1 WSHSY, CDR2 SAAADI. The CDR3 spans 14 residues. The ends were cut back, 2 bases at V and 4 bases at J, with 11 bases in the middle. This chain's CDR3 is CASSEIVSAYGYTF. In nucleotides, the CDR3 is TGCGCCAGCAGTGAGATAGTCAGTGCCTATGGCTACACCTTC.